This T cell receptor (beta chain) was recovered during a study of radiotherapy plus CTLA-4 blockade in lung cancer. The method was immunoSEQ multiplex PCR; TCRdb's version includes in-frame clones alone and lacks a portion of them. In the table there are 35,000 to 55,000 clones, approximately 71% of which are singletons. Germline values: CDR1 LGHNA, CDR2 YNFKEQ. The V and J ends lost 2 bases and 4 bases respectively, with 3 bases between them. There are 12 residues in the CDR3. The genes are TRBV4-2 and TRBJ1-3; D not certain. Source: peripheral blood, taken from a patient treated with radiotherapy plus ipilimumab. This TCR was recovered from a human donor with non-small cell lung cancer whose response to radiotherapy plus ipilimumab could not be evaluated. The CDR3, as DNA: TGTGCCAGCAGCCAAACAGGAAACACCATATATTTT. This encodes CASSQTGNTIYF.